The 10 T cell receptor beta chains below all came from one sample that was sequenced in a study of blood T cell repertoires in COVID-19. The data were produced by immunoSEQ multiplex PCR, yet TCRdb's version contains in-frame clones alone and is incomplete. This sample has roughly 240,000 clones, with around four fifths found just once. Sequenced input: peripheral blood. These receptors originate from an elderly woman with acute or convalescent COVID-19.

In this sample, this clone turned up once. CDR3 amino acids: CASSLRTDNQPQHF. Written as DNA, the CDR3 is TGTGCCAGCAGCCTAAGGACAGACAATCAGCCCCAGCATTTT. The J gene is TRBJ1-5, the V gene TRBV5-6; possible D gene TRBD1, 6 bases. Germline V gives CDR1 SGHDT, CDR2 YYEEEE. The CDR3 is 14 residues long. Trimming cost V 4 bases and J 3 bases, with 11 bases left between them.

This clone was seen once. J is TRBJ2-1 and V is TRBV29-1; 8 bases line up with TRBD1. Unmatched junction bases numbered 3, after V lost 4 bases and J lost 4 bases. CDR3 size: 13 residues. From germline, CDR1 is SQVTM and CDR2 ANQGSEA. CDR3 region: CSVGQGKYNEQFF. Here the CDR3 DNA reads TGCAGCGTTGGACAGGGGAAATACAATGAGCAGTTCTTC.

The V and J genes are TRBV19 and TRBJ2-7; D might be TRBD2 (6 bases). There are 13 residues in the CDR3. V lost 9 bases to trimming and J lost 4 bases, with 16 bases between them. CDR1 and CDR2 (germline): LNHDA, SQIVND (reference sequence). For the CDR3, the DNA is TGTGCCAGCAACGGCGGGATGGAGTACGAGCAGTACTTC. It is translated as CASNGGMEYEQYF.

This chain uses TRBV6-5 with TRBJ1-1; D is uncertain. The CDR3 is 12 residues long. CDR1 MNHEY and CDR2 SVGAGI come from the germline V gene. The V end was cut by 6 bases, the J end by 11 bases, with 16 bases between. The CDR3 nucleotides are TGTGCCAGCAGCCGCACCCCGGGTACGGCTTTCTTT. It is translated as CASSRTPGTAFF.

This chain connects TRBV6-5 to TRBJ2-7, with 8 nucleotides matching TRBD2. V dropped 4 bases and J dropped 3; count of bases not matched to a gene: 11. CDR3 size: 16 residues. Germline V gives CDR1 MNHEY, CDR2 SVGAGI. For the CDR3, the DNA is TGTGCCAGCAGTTCGCCGGAAAGCGGGAGCCACTACGAGCAGTACTTC. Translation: CASSSPESGSHYEQYF.

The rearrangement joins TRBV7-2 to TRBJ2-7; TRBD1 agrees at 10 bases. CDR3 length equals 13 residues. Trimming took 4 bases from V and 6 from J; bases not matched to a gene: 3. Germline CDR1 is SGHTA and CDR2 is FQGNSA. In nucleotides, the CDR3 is TGTGCCAGCAGCTATGACAGGGGGCGCGAGCAGTACTTC. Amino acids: CASSYDRGREQYF. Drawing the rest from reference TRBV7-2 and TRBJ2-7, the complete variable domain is GAGVSQSPSNKVTEKGKDVELRCDPISGHTALYWYRQSLGQGLEFLIYFQGNSAPDKSGLPSDRFSAERTGGSVSTLTIQRTQQEDSAVYLCASSYDRGREQYFGPGTRLTVT.

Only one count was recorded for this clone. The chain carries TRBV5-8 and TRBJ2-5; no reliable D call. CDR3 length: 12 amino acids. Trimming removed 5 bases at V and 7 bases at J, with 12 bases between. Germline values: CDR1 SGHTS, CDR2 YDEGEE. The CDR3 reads CASRSSSGTQYF. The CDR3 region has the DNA TGTGCCAGCAGATCTTCATCCGGGACCCAGTACTTC.

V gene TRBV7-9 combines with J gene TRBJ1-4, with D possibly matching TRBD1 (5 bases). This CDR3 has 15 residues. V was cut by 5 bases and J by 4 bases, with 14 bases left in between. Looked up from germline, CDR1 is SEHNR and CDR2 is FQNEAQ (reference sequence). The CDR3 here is CASSPGGVNNEKLFF. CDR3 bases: TGTGCCAGCAGCCCCGGAGGGGTTAATAATGAAAAACTGTTTTTT.

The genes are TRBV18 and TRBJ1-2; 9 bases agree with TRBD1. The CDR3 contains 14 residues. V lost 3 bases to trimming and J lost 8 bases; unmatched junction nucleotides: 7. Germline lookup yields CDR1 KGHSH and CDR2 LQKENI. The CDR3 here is CASSPIRQGEGYTF. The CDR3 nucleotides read TGTGCCAGCTCACCCATACGACAGGGGGAAGGCTACACCTTC.

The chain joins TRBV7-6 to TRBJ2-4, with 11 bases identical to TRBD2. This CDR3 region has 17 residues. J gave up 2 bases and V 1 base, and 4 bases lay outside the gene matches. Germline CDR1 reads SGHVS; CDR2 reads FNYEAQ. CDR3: CASSLGLAGQSKNIQYF. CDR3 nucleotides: TGTGCCAGCAGCTTAGGACTAGCGGGACAGTCCAAAAACATTCAGTACTTC.